This TCR beta chain appears in the sequencing data of a study of CD8 T cells in ankylosing spondylitis. Many counts were recorded for this clonotype. This CDR3 has 15 amino acids. Trimming pared 5 bases from V and 0 bases from J, leaving 11 bases between. Germline V gives CDR1 MNHEY, CDR2 SMNVEV (reference sequence). TCRdb redid the calling of the 5' RACE reads with MiXCR, one entry per CDR3 protein. In the table there are roughly 120,000 distinct CDR3 sequences, approximately 14% of which are singletons. The sequenced material came from blood, either unsorted or a sorted T cell fraction (not recorded which). The receptor comes from a female donor with ankylosing spondylitis or in good health (not recorded which). V is TRBV27 and J is TRBJ1-3, with no clear D. CDR3 in amino acids: CASSQRAPSGNTIYF. The DNA of the CDR3 is TGTGCCAGCAGTCAAAGGGCCCCCTCTGGAAACACCATATATTTT.